This TCR beta chain stems from a study of cytomegalovirus exposure and HLA in healthy donors. Study-wide points: Productive status was seen about 90% or about 30% of the time for most TCR beta V segments in an earlier analysis. Later on, analysis showed that most CMV-associated TCR beta chains appeared to be HLA-restricted. Later analysis revealed greater clonal expansion in HLA-associated TCR beta chains than in equally common others.

Germline lookup yields CDR1 SGHRS and CDR2 YFSETQ. V shed 0 bases and J shed 0 bases, with 10 bases lying between them. The CDR3 consists of 15 residues. The PCR made use of 60 Vbeta and 13 Jbeta primers. Clones were sequenced by immunoSEQ multiplex PCR, and TCRdb holds only the in-frame ones, with some missing. The data show around 98,000 clones, 81% seen once. With respect to this clone: Its antigen remains unknown.

The clonotype was recovered from a man in his forties in good health and CMV-seronegative. The sample consisted of PBMCs. The V gene is TRBV5-1, the J gene TRBJ2-7, with TRBD2 as a possible D gene (5 bases). The CDR3 nucleotides read TGCGCCAGCAGCTTGGGAGGGATGCCCTCCTACGAGCAGTACTTC. This sequence encodes CASSLGGMPSYEQYF.